This TCR beta chain was recorded in a study of cytomegalovirus exposure and HLA in healthy donors. Trimming at V came to 6 bases and at J to 0 bases, leaving 6 bases not matched to a gene. Germline CDR1 MNHEY, CDR2 SVGAGI. The CDR3 has 15 amino acids. This PCR relied on a set of 60 Vbeta primers and 13 Jbeta primers. TCRdb keeps only in-frame clones here, not all; method: immunoSEQ multiplex PCR. The top ten hold 5.5% to 7% of the sample, which has about 83,000 clones, 78% seen once. This receptor was taken from a man aged 18 to 30 in good health and CMV-seropositive. The V gene is TRBV6-5, the J gene TRBJ1-2; 8 bases match TRBD1. The material sequenced was PBMCs. CDR3 DNA sequence: TGTGCCAGCAGCCCTTGGGACAGGACTAACTATGGCTACACCTTC. Amino acid sequence: CASSPWDRTNYGYTF.